This T cell receptor beta chain was documented in a study of OX40 agonist ivuxolimab in advanced cancers. Produced via immunoSEQ multiplex PCR; TCRdb's table is partial and in-frame only. Among 75,000 to 100,000 clones listed, roughly nine tenths were seen once. With V trimmed by 3 bases and J by 3 bases, 5 bases remained unmatched. CDR3 size: 14 residues. Per the germline V gene, CDR1 is WSHSY and CDR2 is SAAADI. The chain links TRBV10-2 to TRBJ2-7; 7 bases line up with TRBD1. This clonotype was sampled from an adult with an advanced solid tumor such as melanoma, head and neck, liver or kidney cancer. Sequencing used CD4+ or CD8+ T cells sorted from blood, obtained in a trial of the OX40 agonist ivuxolimab. The CDR3 DNA sequence: TGCGCCAGCAGTGATACAGGGGTTATCTACGAGCAGTACTTC. Residues: CASSDTGVIYEQYF.